This TCR beta chain was sequenced during a study of blood T cell repertoires in COVID-19. Study information: Material from acute and convalescent COVID-19 was sourced from the United States, Italy and Spain.

Produced via immunoSEQ multiplex PCR; TCRdb's table is partial and in-frame only. The data contain about 34,000 clones, around nine tenths of them singletons. The CDR3 is 16 residues long. This chain joins TRBV21-1 and TRBJ2-2; the table's TRBD1 call for D was not verified on the DNA. TRBV21-1 is flagged as a pseudogene. The receptor's source is a human donor with active COVID-19. The donor label of this sample is uncertain. Sequencing was carried out using peripheral blood. The CDR3 bases are TGTGCCAGCAGCATGGGGAGGACAGGGTTAACCGGGGAGCTGTTTTTT. It specifies CASSMGRTGLTGELFF.